The 16 T cell receptor beta chains below were found in one sample sequenced in a study of shared clonotypes between healthy human individuals. Profiled with immunoSEQ multiplex PCR; TCRdb holds only in-frame clones, not every one. Of 1,500,000 or so clones listed, 98% to 99% were seen once; the top ten hold approximately 0.4%. Sequencing input: naive CD4+ T cells sorted from blood. Regarding subset: CD45RA+ positively selected. These receptors were taken from a man aged 30 to 45 in good health.

The genes are TRBV10-2 and TRBJ2-7; 12 positions match TRBD2. Per germline, CDR1 WSHSY and CDR2 SAAADI. CDR3 length: 15 residues. The junction had 6 bases not matched to a gene; V was cut back by 6 bases and J by 3 bases. CDR3 amino acids: CASRRLAGEDYEQYF. CDR3 bases: TGCGCCAGCAGGAGACTAGCGGGAGAGGACTACGAGCAGTACTTC.

This clone is a singleton in its sample. This chain links TRBV11-2 with TRBJ1-2; D gene ambiguous. V shed 4 bases and J shed 4 bases, with 10 bases lying between them. This CDR3 is built from 13 residues. The germline V gene has CDR1 SGHAT and CDR2 FQNNGV. The CDR3 DNA follows: TGTGCCAGCAGCTCCGGGGTCAGCTATGGCTACACCTTC. Its translation is CASSSGVSYGYTF.

The chain has TRBV5-1 and TRBJ2-6; D is uncertain. Germline loops: CDR1 SGHRS, CDR2 YFSETQ. The CDR3 is made up of 19 amino acids. Trimming cost V 1 base and J 0 bases, with 17 bases left between them. The CDR3 DNA is TGCGCCAGCAGCTTGCCGGTCGGCGACACCCTCTCTGGGGCCAACGTCCTGACTTTC. Its translation is CASSLPVGDTLSGANVLTF.

This rearrangement joins TRBV2 to TRBJ1-1, with 9 bases fitting TRBD1. V was clipped by 6 bases and J by 7 bases; unmatched bases: 6. This CDR3 is 13 amino acids long. CDR1 and CDR2 from the germline V gene are SNHLY and FYNNEI. DNA for the CDR3: TGTGCCAGCAGCCTACAGGGGGCAGGTGAAGCTTTCTTT. Residues: CASSLQGAGEAFF.

A remark on this clone: This same CDR3 is encoded by further DNA sequences in the sample. This chain joins TRBV28 and TRBJ1-5; D uncertain. Germline CDR1 is MDHEN and CDR2 is SYDVKM. This CDR3 is built from 11 residues. The V end was cut by 6 bases, the J end by 4 bases, with 4 bases between. Here the CDR3 DNA reads TGTGCCAGCAGGGGAAATCAGCCCCAGCATTTT. This sequence encodes CASRGNQPQHF.

The genes are TRBV5-1 and TRBJ1-4; 8 bases are shared with TRBD1. The CDR3 consists of 14 residues. The junction had 5 bases not matched to a gene; V was cut back by 7 bases and J by 3 bases. Per germline, CDR1 SGHRS and CDR2 YFSETQ. CDR3 nucleotides: TGCGCCAGCCGGCAACAGGGGGCTAATGAAAAACTGTTTTTT. Protein sequence: CASRQQGANEKLFF.

CDR3 region: CASSPFNAYEQYF. DNA of the CDR3: TGTGCCAGCTCGCCTTTCAACGCCTACGAGCAGTACTTC. This sequence joins TRBV18 and TRBJ2-7; D unclear. The germline V gene has CDR1 KGHSH and CDR2 LQKENI. This CDR3 spans 13 amino acids. The V end lost 6 bases, the J end lost 2 bases, and 11 bases lay between the germline ends.

This sequence joins TRBV6-5 and TRBJ2-7; 10 bases are a match to TRBD1. Germline-derived CDR1 and CDR2 are MNHEY and SVGAGI. CDR3 length: 14 residues. Germline trimming cut 6 bases from V and 3 bases from J; bases unmatched to any gene: 5. Here the CDR3 DNA reads TGTGCCAGCAGACCTGGGACAGGGGTCTACGAGCAGTACTTC. Protein product: CASRPGTGVYEQYF.

This sequence joins TRBV4-1 and TRBJ1-4; weak D call: TRBD1 (5 bases). The V gene's germline CDR1 is MGHRA and CDR2 YSYEKL. This CDR3 is 18 amino acids long. V was cut by 0 bases and J by 1 base, with 15 bases left in between. CDR3 coding DNA: TGCGCCAGCAGCCAAGATCTCGCAACAGGTTTAACTAATGAAAAACTGTTTTTT. This codes for CASSQDLATGLTNEKLFF.

The CDR3 is CASSLLLGHNQPQHF. In DNA form, the CDR3 reads TGTGCCAGCAGCTTATTACTAGGGCATAATCAGCCCCAGCATTTT. This chain uses TRBV7-2 with TRBJ1-5; D uncertain. V was trimmed by 2 bases and J by 4 bases, leaving 12 bases between them. This CDR3 has 15 amino acids. CDR1 is SGHTA and CDR2 is FQGNSA in the germline V gene.

This chain links TRBV5-6 with TRBJ2-7; TRBD1 agrees at 8 bases. CDR3 length: 14 residues. Germline CDR1 SGHDT, CDR2 YYEEEE. After removal of 4 bases from V and 6 bases from J, the junction contained 9 bases not matched to a gene. CDR3 nucleotides: TGTGCCAGCAGCCCGGGACAGGAAAACCGCGAGCAGTACTTC. This translates into CASSPGQENREQYF.

V is TRBV5-1 and J is TRBJ2-2; 10 nucleotides agree with TRBD2. The CDR3 has 17 residues. With 0 bases clipped from V and 0 bases from J, the junction kept 2 bases outside the gene matches. Looked up from germline, CDR1 is SGHRS and CDR2 is YFSETQ. CDR3: CASSLVGLAPNTGELFF. As DNA, the CDR3 is TGCGCCAGCAGCTTGGTGGGACTAGCGCCGAACACCGGGGAGCTGTTTTTT.

CDR3 DNA sequence: TGTGCCAGCTCCAGGTTAGAGGAAAAACTGTTTTTT. This gives the protein CASSRLEEKLFF. The chain is built from TRBV28 and TRBJ1-4, with unresolved D. The CDR3 length is 12 residues. V shed 8 bases and J shed 8 bases, with 12 bases lying between them. CDR1 MDHEN and CDR2 SYDVKM come from the germline V gene.

This chain joins TRBV5-1 and TRBJ1-5; 9 bases line up with TRBD1. Trimming cost V 0 bases and J 7 bases; bases outside gene matches: 2. Germline values: CDR1 SGHRS, CDR2 YFSETQ. CDR3 length equals 14 residues. CDR3 in amino acids: CASSLGQGEQPQHF. The CDR3, as DNA: TGCGCCAGCAGCTTGGGACAGGGGGAACAGCCCCAGCATTTT.

The chain joins TRBV30 to TRBJ1-1; D is perhaps TRBD1 (5 bases). The CDR3 is 16 residues long. Deletions cut 4 bases from V and 3 bases from J, with 21 bases between. Germline CDR1 reads GTSNPN; CDR2 reads SVGIG (reference sequence). As DNA, the CDR3 is TGTGCCTGGACCAGACCACGGGGGAGCTTCTACACTGAAGCTTTCTTT. Encoded protein: CAWTRPRGSFYTEAFF.

The chain couples TRBV2 to TRBJ2-1; D gene ambiguous. The CDR3 runs 15 residues. V was cut by 7 bases and J by 0 bases, with 13 bases left in between. Germline V CDR1 and CDR2: SNHLY, FYNNEI. CDR3: CASTWAESSYNEQFF. The CDR3 DNA is TGTGCCAGCACCTGGGCCGAAAGCTCCTACAATGAGCAGTTCTTC.